These T cell receptor beta chains were read from a single sample in a study of regulatory T cells in long-lasting Graves disease. TCRdb reprocessed the multiplex PCR reads with MiXCR, giving one entry per CDR3 protein. The sample holds 450,000 to 600,000 distinct CDR3 sequences, approximately 12% seen once. These sequences were also reported in another study, on T cells in Graves' hyperthyroidism and ophthalmopathy.

The source material was peripheral blood mononuclear cells (PBMCs), sampled at new diagnosis, from a patient treated with antithyroid drugs. Source of these receptors: a man aged 30 to 39 with Graves disease. Each CDR3 is given with its conserved first and last residue. The D gene is left open where the match is weak. A clone size is listed for some rows: how often the clone was seen (once, few, many), or a class if it is expanded.

TRBJ1-2,TRBV4-1,.,TRBD1,TGCGCCAGCAGCCCAGACAGGGGGCGGAGTTATGGCTACACCTTC,CASSPDRGRSYGYTF
TRBJ2-1,TRBV5-1,many,TRBD2,TGCGCCAGCAGTCCCGGGACTAGAACGAGTGAGCAGTTCTTC,CASSPGTRTSEQFF
TRBJ2-1,TRBV5-4,few,.,TGTGCCAGCAGCGTTAGCGTCACTACCTACAATGAGCAGTTCTTC,CASSVSVTTYNEQFF
TRBJ1-5,TRBV6-2/TRBV6-3,few,.,TGTGCCAGCAGGCTACGGGTGGATCAGCCCCAGCATTTT,CASRLRVDQPQHF
TRBJ2-7,TRBV28,many,.,TGTGCCAGCAGTCCTGGACGGACGGAGTACTTC,CASSPGRTEYF
TRBJ2-3,TRBV6-1,few,TRBD2,TGTGCCAGCAGTGTGTCTAGGACTAGCGGATTCCAGGCAGATACGCAGTATTTT,CASSVSRTSGFQADTQYF
TRBJ2-7,TRBV27,many,.,TGTGCCAGCAGTTTTTCAACTAGCTACGAGCAGTACTTC,CASSFSTSYEQYF
TRBJ1-2,TRBV3-1,many,.,TGTGCCAGCAGCCAATCAGATGGCTACACCTTC,CASSQSDGYTF
TRBJ2-1,TRBV5-1,many,.,TGCGCCAGCAGCATGGTCGGTGAGCAGTTCTTC,CASSMVGEQFF
TRBJ2-2,TRBV24-1,few,.,TGTGCCACCAGTGATTACCCTTCCGGGGAGCTGTTTTTT,CATSDYPSGELFF
TRBJ2-3,TRBV5-1,.,.,TGCGCCAGCAGCTTGGTCGACCTCACAGATACGCAGTATTTT,CASSLVDLTDTQYF
TRBJ1-5,TRBV19,.,.,TGTGCCAGTAGTACCCGGGCCTTCAATCAGCCCCAGCATTTT,CASSTRAFNQPQHF
TRBJ1-2,TRBV7-2,many,.,TGTGCCAGCAGCTGGCAGGACTCATATGGCTACACCTTC,CASSWQDSYGYTF
TRBJ2-7,TRBV11-2,many,.,TGTGCCAGCAGCTTAGATCTGGTCGAGCAGTACTTC,CASSLDLVEQYF
TRBJ1-6,TRBV6-1,.,TRBD1,TGTGCCAGCAGTCCCCGGGACAGGGAGAATTCACCCCTCCACTTT,CASSPRDRENSPLHF
TRBJ2-5,TRBV20-1,many,TRBD2,TGCAGTGCTAGAGATATTAAGCGGGAGGGCCTCAAGACCCAGTACTTC,CSARDIKREGLKTQYF
TRBJ2-1,TRBV7-9,many,.,TGTGCCAGCAGCCCAAGGATGACGGGAGCTGGTAATGAGCAGTTCTTC,CASSPRMTGAGNEQFF
TRBJ2-2,TRBV27,many,.,TGTGCCAGCAGTTTATCCGCGGCAGGGTGGACCGGGGAGCTGTTTTTT,CASSLSAAGWTGELFF
TRBJ1-2,TRBV5-1,few,TRBD1,TGCGCCAGCAGCTCCCAGGACAGGGACTATGGCTACACCTTC,CASSSQDRDYGYTF
TRBJ2-5,TRBV12-5,many,.,TGTGCTAGTGGACAACAGCCGTACCAAGAGACCCAGTACTTC,CASGQQPYQETQYF
TRBJ1-5,TRBV12-3/TRBV12-4,.,.,TGTGCCAGCAGGGCGGGGTATGGCAATCAGCCCCAGCATTTT,CASRAGYGNQPQHF
TRBJ2-6,TRBV29-1,many,TRBD1,TGCAGCGTTCTGACAGGGGTTAGCTCTGGGGCCAACGTCCTGACTTTC,CSVLTGVSSGANVLTF
TRBJ2-5,TRBV20-1,few,.,TGCAGTGCCTCTGGGGGAGAAGAGACCCAGTACTTC,CSASGGEETQYF
TRBJ2-2,TRBV5-1,once,TRBD1,TGCGCCAGCAGCTGGGATAAGGGACAGTCCACCGGGGAGCCGTTTTTT,CASSWDKGQSTGEPFF
TRBJ2-3,TRBV9,.,.,TGTGCCAGCAGCGAATTACCAGGAACGGCGGCAGATACGCAGTATTTT,CASSELPGTAADTQYF
TRBJ2-2,TRBV13,many,.,TGTGCCAGCAGCCAGAGGTCCTCCGGGGAGCTGTTTTTT,CASSQRSSGELFF
TRBJ2-5,TRBV12-3/TRBV12-4,many,.,TGTGCCAGCCGCCACTCTCCCCAAGAGACCCAGTACTTC,CASRHSPQETQYF
TRBJ2-5,TRBV12-3/TRBV12-4,many,.,TGTGCCAGCAGTCCCCAGGGGAGCTGGCTAGAGACCCAGTACTTC,CASSPQGSWLETQYF
TRBJ1-2,TRBV27,many,.,TGTGCCAGCAGTTTTGGAGAGCAATACGGCTACACCTTC,CASSFGEQYGYTF
TRBJ1-1,TRBV19,.,.,TGTGCCAGTAGTGGGCTTGTAGCTTTCTTT,CASSGLVAFF
TRBJ2-5,TRBV29-1,many,TRBD1,TGCAGCGTTGAAAGCCGGGACAGCCAAGAGACCCAGTACTTC,CSVESRDSQETQYF
TRBJ1-4,TRBV12-3/TRBV12-4,many,TRBD1,TGTGCCAGCAGTCCAAACAGGGGTACTAATGAAAAACTGTTTTTT,CASSPNRGTNEKLFF